Reported below is one TCR beta chain. What it binds is not known. Regarding time point: week 3, after first cycle of checkpoint inhibitor. Patients with prior systemic cancer treatment, concomitant immunosuppressants, or other active malignancies were excluded. V shed 0 bases and J 2 bases; nucleotides not matched to a gene: 1. Per germline, CDR1 SGHRS and CDR2 YFSETQ. The CDR3 sequence is 15 residues long. These data are taken from a study of blood T cell dynamics during melanoma immunotherapy. Findings of the study overall: It remained unknown if the driving T cell clones were melanoma-specific. PBMC repertoires of eventual disease-control patients split at W3 into clonality or diversity gains.

Every bulk PBMC sample received the same 350 ng of DNA. Some clones are missing from TCRdb's copy, which holds only in-frame ones; the method was immunoSEQ multiplex PCR. The table lists about 11,000 clones, roughly 80% of them singletons. Sequenced here: blood, sampled from a patient treated with checkpoint blockade. This TCR was sampled from a human donor with melanoma. The chain is built from TRBV5-1 and TRBJ1-5, with TRBD1 identical over 8 bases. The chain's CDR3 is CASSLETGGNQPQHF. In DNA form, the CDR3 reads TGCGCCAGCAGCTTGGAGACAGGGGGCAATCAGCCCCAGCATTTT.